The 5 T cell receptor beta chains below come from one sample, sequenced in a study of blood T cell repertoires in COVID-19 (dated by TCRdb to the early 2020s). Library creation used the immunoSEQ multiplex PCR assay. TCRdb retrieved this table from immuneACCESS and kept in-frame rearrangements only. Not all clones are present; in checked studies, unresolved V genes account for under half, and no reason is known for the remainder. The sample table holds fewer than 250,000 clones, of which about 89% were seen once. About 5% of the sample is taken by the ten largest. The specimen sequenced was peripheral blood. These receptors were obtained from a woman aged 40 to 50 with acute or convalescent COVID-19.

The rearrangement joins TRBV5-5 to TRBJ2-5; D call uncertain. V lost 4 bases to trimming and J lost 2 bases, with 3 bases between them. Germline values: CDR1 SGHKS, CDR2 YYEKEE (reference sequence). The CDR3 loop spans 11 amino acids. CDR3 in amino acids: CASSLQETQYF. The CDR3 DNA reads as TGTGCCAGCAGCCTTCAAGAGACCCAGTACTTC.

V usage is TRBV6-5 and J usage is TRBJ1-3, with TRBD1 matching over 7 bases. The CDR3 sequence is 14 residues long. The J segment lost 4 bases and the V segment lost 6 bases, leaving 6 bases of the junction unmatched. Germline CDR1 reads MNHEY; CDR2 reads SVGAGI. The CDR3 region is CASSLQGYGNTIYF. The CDR3 DNA sequence: TGTGCCAGCAGCTTACAGGGGTACGGAAACACCATATATTTT.

This clone was detected once. This sequence joins TRBV20-1 and TRBJ1-6, with D maybe TRBD1 (6 bases). Germline assignment: CDR1 DFQATT and CDR2 SNEGSKA (reference sequence). This CDR3 is built from 13 residues. V was cut by 3 bases and J by 7 bases, with 10 bases left in between. CDR3 protein: CSASGTRNSPLHF. The CDR3 DNA follows: TGCAGTGCTAGTGGGACACGAAATTCACCCCTCCACTTT.

The chain links TRBV6-5 to TRBJ1-1; TRBD1 matches 7 bases. V was pared by 4 bases and J by 4 bases, with 6 bases of the junction left unmatched. Germline values: CDR1 MNHEY, CDR2 SVGAGI. This CDR3 comprises 14 residues. The CDR3 sequence is CASSLNRGSTEAFF. Here the CDR3 DNA reads TGTGCCAGCAGTTTGAACAGGGGTAGCACTGAAGCTTTCTTT.

This clone came up a few times. The V and J genes are TRBV19 and TRBJ2-1, with TRBD2 matching over 11 bases. Germline CDR1 reads LNHDA; CDR2 reads SQIVND (reference sequence). CDR3 length equals 17 residues. With V trimmed by 6 bases and J by 7 bases, 14 bases remained unmatched. CDR3 protein: CASRNGAVAGGRNEQFF. The CDR3 nucleotides are TGTGCCAGTAGGAACGGCGCGGTAGCGGGGGGGAGAAATGAGCAGTTCTTC.